Below, 12 T cell receptor beta chains from the same sample are listed, as sequenced in a study of cytomegalovirus exposure and HLA in healthy donors. The PCR ran on 60 Vbeta and 13 Jbeta primers. Assay used: immunoSEQ multiplex PCR; TCRdb lists only in-frame clones, some missing. Altogether some 200,000 clones are present, around 64% being singletons, with the ten largest covering 2% to 3%. The sequenced material came from PBMCs. These receptors were obtained from a man aged 40-55 years in good health and CMV-seropositive.

V gene TRBV29-1 combines with J gene TRBJ1-4; no clear D gene. V lost 8 bases and J 7 bases, leaving 14 bases between the germline ends. Germline V lookup: CDR1 SQVTM, CDR2 ANQGSEA. This CDR3 comprises 12 residues. CDR3 nucleotides: TGCAGCACAAGGGAGGTCGGTGAAAAACTGTTTTTT. This gives the protein CSTREVGEKLFF.

The V gene is TRBV5-1, the J gene TRBJ2-1; 15 positions agree with TRBD2. There are 18 residues in the CDR3. CDR1 and CDR2 from the germline V gene are SGHRS and YFSETQ. V was clipped by 3 bases and J by 10 bases; unmatched bases: 14. The DNA of the CDR3 is TGCGCCAGCAGCTACGCCGGGACTAGCGGGGGGTCTGGAAGGGAGCAGTTCTTC. Its protein product is CASSYAGTSGGSGREQFF.

This clone was detected only a few times. The V call is TRBV5-1, the J call TRBJ1-1, with D maybe TRBD1 (5 bases). The CDR3 contains 16 residues. Trimming cost V 3 bases and J 1 base, with 16 bases left between them. Germline V gene sequence: CDR1 SGHRS, CDR2 YFSETQ. The CDR3 sequence: CASSSGGLGRNTEAFF. The CDR3 DNA is TGCGCCAGCAGCTCTGGGGGACTGGGGAGGAACACTGAAGCTTTCTTT.

The chain employs TRBV9 and TRBJ2-7, with TRBD2 identical over 8 bases. Germline trimming cut 0 bases from V and 7 bases from J; bases unmatched to any gene: 9. Germline values: CDR1 SGDLS, CDR2 YYNGEE. The CDR3 contains 15 residues. The CDR3 reads CASSVDSGARLEQYF. The CDR3 nucleotides read TGTGCCAGCAGCGTAGATAGCGGGGCCCGCTTGGAGCAGTACTTC.

This clone was detected only a few times. The chain has TRBV27 and TRBJ2-7, with TRBD2 as a possible D gene (5 bases). This CDR3 has 13 amino acids. The germline V gene encodes CDR1 MNHEY and CDR2 SMNVEV (reference sequence). Trimming cost V 4 bases and J 2 bases, with 9 bases left between them. This CDR3 is CASSYGGPYEQYF. The CDR3 DNA is TGTGCCAGCAGTTACGGCGGGCCCTACGAGCAGTACTTC.

This clone has more than one count but fewer than ten. This chain uses TRBV2 with TRBJ2-7, with 7 bases matching TRBD2. After removal of 0 bases from V and 4 bases from J, the junction contained 6 bases not matched to a gene. Germline V gene data show CDR1 as SNHLY and CDR2 as FYNNEI. The CDR3 length is 15 residues. The CDR3 DNA reads TGTGCCAGCAGTGAAGCAATGGGGGGGGGATACGAGCAGTACTTC. Residues: CASSEAMGGGYEQYF.

J is TRBJ1-1 and V is TRBV6-6, with unresolved D. CDR3 size: 15 residues. V shed 5 bases and J shed 0 bases, with 13 bases lying between them. CDR1 is MNHNY and CDR2 is SVGAGI in the germline V gene (reference sequence). The CDR3 protein is CASSRHNPMNTEAFF. CDR3 coding DNA: TGTGCCAGCAGTCGACACAACCCTATGAACACTGAAGCTTTCTTT.

This sequence joins TRBV27 and TRBJ1-2; TRBD1 is a possible D gene (5 bases). Trimming left V 8 bases short and J 0 bases short, with 16 bases between. The CDR3 length is 15 residues. Germline V lookup: CDR1 MNHEY, CDR2 SMNVEV (reference sequence). The CDR3 loop is CASSSKGDSNYGYTF. The CDR3 DNA follows: TGTGCCAGCTCCTCCAAAGGGGATTCTAACTATGGCTACACCTTC.

CDR3 amino acids: CASSLERAQNTEAFF. The CDR3 DNA reads TGTGCCAGCAGCTTGGAGCGGGCGCAGAACACTGAAGCTTTCTTT. The V call is TRBV5-4, the J call TRBJ1-1; no clear D. Germline V gives CDR1 SGHNT, CDR2 YYREEE (reference sequence). The CDR3 runs 15 residues. V lost 0 bases to trimming and J lost 1 base, with 10 bases between them. The whole variable domain, filled in from reference TRBV5-4 and TRBJ1-1, reads ETGVTQSPTHLIKTRGQQVTLRCSSQSGHNTVSWYQQALGQGPQFIFQYYREEENGRGNFPPRFSGLQFPNYSSELNVNALELDDSALYLCASSLERAQNTEAFFGQGTRLTVV.

This clone was seen a single time. The chain recombines TRBV6-6 with TRBJ2-7; 10 bases line up with TRBD1. J gave up 5 bases and V 0 bases, and 1 base lay outside the gene matches. The CDR3 is made up of 14 amino acids. Germline loops: CDR1 MNHNY, CDR2 SVGAGI (reference sequence). The chain's CDR3 is CASSYSGTGDEQYF. CDR3 bases: TGTGCCAGCAGTTACTCAGGGACAGGGGACGAGCAGTACTTC.

The chain combines TRBV4-1 with TRBJ2-6; perhaps TRBD2 as D (5 bases). Per germline, CDR1 MGHRA and CDR2 YSYEKL. Deletions cut 3 bases from V and 1 base from J, with 10 bases between. This CDR3 is built from 16 residues. As DNA, the CDR3 is TGCGCCAGCAGCCATGGAGAGGGTTCTGGGGCCAACGTCCTGACTTTC. Its protein product is CASSHGEGSGANVLTF.

The rearrangement uses TRBV18 and TRBJ1-1; D is undetermined. This CDR3 comprises 13 residues. Germline CDR1 and CDR2: KGHSH and LQKENI. Deletions cut 6 bases from V and 1 base from J, with 9 bases between. The CDR3 reads CASSPTANTEAFF. The CDR3 nucleotides read TGTGCCAGCTCCCCAACAGCGAACACTGAAGCTTTCTTT. Supplemented by reference TRBV18 and TRBJ1-1, the full variable domain reads NAGVMQNPRHLVRRRGQEARLRCSPMKGHSHVYWYRQLPEEGLKFMVYLQKENIIDESGMPKERFSAEFPKEGPSILRIQQVVRGDSAAYFCASSPTANTEAFFGQGTRLTVV.